This record concerns one T cell receptor beta chain sequence. These data come from a study of control samples from healthy donors and cancer patients. The table came from immunoSEQ multiplex PCR; TCRdb's copy has only in-frame clones and leaves some out. The record lists fewer than 250,000 clones, of which the ten most abundant hold approximately 2.2%. Germline CDR1 and CDR2: MDHEN and SYDVKM. V was clipped by 5 bases and J by 1 base, with 11 bases between them. This CDR3 spans 14 amino acids. Sequencing used blood. This sequence originates from a woman aged 25 to 39 in good health. This rearrangement joins TRBV28 to TRBJ1-1; a possible D gene is TRBD1 (6 bases). CDR3 loop: CASSLTGQNTEAFF. In DNA form, the CDR3 reads TGTGCCAGCAGTCTTACGGGACAGAACACTGAAGCTTTCTTT.